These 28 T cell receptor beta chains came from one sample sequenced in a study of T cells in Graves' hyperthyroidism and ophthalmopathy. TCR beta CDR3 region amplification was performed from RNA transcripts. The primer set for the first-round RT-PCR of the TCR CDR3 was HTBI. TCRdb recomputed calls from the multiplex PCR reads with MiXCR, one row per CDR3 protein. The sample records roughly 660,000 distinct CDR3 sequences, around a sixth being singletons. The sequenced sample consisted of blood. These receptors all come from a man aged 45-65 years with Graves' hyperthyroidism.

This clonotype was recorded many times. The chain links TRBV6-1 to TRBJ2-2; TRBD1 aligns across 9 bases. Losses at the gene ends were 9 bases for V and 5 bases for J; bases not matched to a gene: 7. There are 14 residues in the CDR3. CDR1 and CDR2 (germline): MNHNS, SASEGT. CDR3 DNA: TGTGCCAGTTCCGGGACAGGGCGAACCGGGGAGCTGTTTTTT. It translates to CASSGTGRTGELFF.

The CDR3 coding sequence is TGCAGCGCAGAGGGGGGGCAGGACACCGGGGAGCTGTTTTTT. Encoded protein: CSAEGGQDTGELFF. This chain connects TRBV29-1 to TRBJ2-2, with D maybe TRBD2 (7 bases). The germline CDR1 and CDR2 sequences are SQVTM and ANQGSEA. The CDR3 runs to 14 residues. V dropped 7 bases and J dropped 3 bases, with 15 bases sitting between them.

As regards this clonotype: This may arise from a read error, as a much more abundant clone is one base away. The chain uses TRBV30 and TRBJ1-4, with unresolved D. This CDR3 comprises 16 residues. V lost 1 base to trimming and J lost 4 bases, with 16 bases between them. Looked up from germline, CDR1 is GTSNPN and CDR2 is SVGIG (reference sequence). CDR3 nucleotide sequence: TGTGCCTGGAGTGCCCGGGCGCCGCGGCTTAATGAAAAACTGTTTTTT. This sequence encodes CAWSARAPRLNEKLFF.

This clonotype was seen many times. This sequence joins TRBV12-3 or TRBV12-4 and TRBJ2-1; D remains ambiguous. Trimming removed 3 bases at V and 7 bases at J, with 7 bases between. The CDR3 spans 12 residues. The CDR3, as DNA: TGTGCCAGCAGTTTCTCTGTAAATGAGCAGTTCTTC. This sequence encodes CASSFSVNEQFF.

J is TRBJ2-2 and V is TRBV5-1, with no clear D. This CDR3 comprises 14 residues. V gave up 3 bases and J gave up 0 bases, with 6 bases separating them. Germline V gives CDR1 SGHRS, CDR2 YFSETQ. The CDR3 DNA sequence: TGCGCCAGCAGCTCTACGCCGAACACCGGGGAGCTGTTTTTT. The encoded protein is CASSSTPNTGELFF.

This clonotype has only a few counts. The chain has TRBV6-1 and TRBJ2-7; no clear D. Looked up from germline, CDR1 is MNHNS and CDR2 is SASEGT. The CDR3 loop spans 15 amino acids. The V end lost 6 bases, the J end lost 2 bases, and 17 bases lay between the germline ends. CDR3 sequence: CASRAGPNPAYEQYF. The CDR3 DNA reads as TGTGCCAGCAGGGCCGGGCCTAACCCGGCCTACGAGCAGTACTTC.

The CDR3 region is CASSEFYEKLFF. CDR3 DNA: TGTGCCAGCAGTGAATTTTATGAAAAACTGTTTTTT. The rearrangement links TRBV6-1 to TRBJ1-4; D is uncertain. Trimming stripped 2 bases from V and 6 bases from J, with 4 bases between. This CDR3 has 12 residues. Germline loops: CDR1 MNHNS, CDR2 SASEGT.

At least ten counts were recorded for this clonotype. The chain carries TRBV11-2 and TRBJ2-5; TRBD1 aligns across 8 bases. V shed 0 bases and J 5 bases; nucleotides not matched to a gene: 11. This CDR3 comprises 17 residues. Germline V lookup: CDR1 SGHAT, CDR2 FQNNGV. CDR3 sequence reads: CASSLEGATGGLETQYF. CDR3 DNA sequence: TGTGCCAGCAGCTTAGAGGGGGCAACAGGGGGTTTGGAGACCCAGTACTTC.

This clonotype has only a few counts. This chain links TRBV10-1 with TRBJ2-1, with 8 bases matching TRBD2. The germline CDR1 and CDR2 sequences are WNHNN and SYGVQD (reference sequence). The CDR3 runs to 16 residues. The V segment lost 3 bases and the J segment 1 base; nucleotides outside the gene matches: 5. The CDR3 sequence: CASSDRSSGSYNEQFF. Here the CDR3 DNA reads TGCGCCAGCAGTGATAGGTCTAGCGGGTCCTACAATGAGCAGTTCTTC.

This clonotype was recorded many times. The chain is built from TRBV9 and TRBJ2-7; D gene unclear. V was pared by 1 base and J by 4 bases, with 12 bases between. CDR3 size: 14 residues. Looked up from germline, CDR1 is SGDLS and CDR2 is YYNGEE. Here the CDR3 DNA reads TGTGCCAGCAGCGTAAACCCTTTGGATTACGAGCAGTACTTC. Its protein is CASSVNPLDYEQYF.

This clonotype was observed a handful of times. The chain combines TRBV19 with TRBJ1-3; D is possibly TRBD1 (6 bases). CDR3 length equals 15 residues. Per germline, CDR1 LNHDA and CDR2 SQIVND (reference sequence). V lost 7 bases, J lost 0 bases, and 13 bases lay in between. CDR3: CASTPWGRSGNTIYF. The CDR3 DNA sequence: TGTGCCAGTACCCCGTGGGGGCGCTCTGGAAACACCATATATTTT.

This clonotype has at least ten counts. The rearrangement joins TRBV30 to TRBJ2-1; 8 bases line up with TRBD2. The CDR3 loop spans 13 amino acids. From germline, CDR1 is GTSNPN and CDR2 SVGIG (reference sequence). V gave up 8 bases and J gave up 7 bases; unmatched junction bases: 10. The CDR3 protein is CAGGLGVSNEQFF. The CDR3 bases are TGTGCCGGGGGACTAGGTGTCTCAAATGAGCAGTTCTTC.

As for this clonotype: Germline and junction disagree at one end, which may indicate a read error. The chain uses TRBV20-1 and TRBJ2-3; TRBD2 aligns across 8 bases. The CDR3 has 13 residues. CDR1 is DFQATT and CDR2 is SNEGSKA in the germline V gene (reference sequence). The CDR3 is CSARSGRTETQYF. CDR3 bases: TGCAGTGCTCGGAGCGGGAGAACAGAAACGCAGTATTTT.

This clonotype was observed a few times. The CDR3: CASKKGKAPRLFNSPLHF. Written as DNA, the CDR3 is TGTGCCAGCAAGAAGGGGAAGGCTCCGCGACTTTTTAATTCACCCCTCCACTTT. The chain uses TRBV11-3 and TRBJ1-6; D might be TRBD1 (5 bases). The CDR3 sequence is 18 residues long. Germline V lookup: CDR1 SGHNT, CDR2 YENEEA. V was pared by 7 bases and J by 6 bases, with 25 bases between.

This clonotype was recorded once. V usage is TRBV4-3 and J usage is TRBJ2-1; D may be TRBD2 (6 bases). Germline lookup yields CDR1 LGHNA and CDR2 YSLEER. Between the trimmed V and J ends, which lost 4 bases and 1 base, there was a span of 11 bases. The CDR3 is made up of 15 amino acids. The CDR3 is CASSLSSDSYNEQFF. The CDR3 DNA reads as TGCGCCAGCAGCCTATCTAGCGATTCCTACAATGAGCAGTTCTTC.

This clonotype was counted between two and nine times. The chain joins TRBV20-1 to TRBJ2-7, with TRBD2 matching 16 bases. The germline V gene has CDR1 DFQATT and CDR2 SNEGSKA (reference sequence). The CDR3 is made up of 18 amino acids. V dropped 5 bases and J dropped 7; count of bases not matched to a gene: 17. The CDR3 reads CSAATGTSGRGTQGEQYF. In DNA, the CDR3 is TGCAGTGCTGCAACCGGGACTAGCGGGAGGGGGACGCAGGGAGAGCAGTACTTC.

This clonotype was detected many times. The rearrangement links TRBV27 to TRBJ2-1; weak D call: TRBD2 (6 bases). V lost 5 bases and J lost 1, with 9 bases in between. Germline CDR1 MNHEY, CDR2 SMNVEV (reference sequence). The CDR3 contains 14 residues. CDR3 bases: TGTGCCAGCAGTAGAGGGAGGTCCTACAATGAGCAGTTCTTC. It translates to CASSRGRSYNEQFF.

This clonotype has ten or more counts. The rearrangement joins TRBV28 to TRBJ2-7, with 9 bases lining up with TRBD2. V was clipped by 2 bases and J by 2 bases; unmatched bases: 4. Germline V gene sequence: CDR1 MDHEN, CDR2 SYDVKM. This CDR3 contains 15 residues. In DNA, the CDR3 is TGTGCCAGCAGTTTAGTAGTAGCGGGAGCCTACGAGCAGTACTTC. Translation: CASSLVVAGAYEQYF.

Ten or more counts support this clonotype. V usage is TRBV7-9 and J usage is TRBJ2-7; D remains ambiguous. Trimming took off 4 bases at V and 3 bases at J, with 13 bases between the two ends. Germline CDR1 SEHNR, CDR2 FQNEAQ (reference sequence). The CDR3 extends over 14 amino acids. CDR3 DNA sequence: TGTGCCAGCAGCTCCCCCCCGGGTGACTACGAGCAGTACTTC. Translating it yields CASSSPPGDYEQYF.

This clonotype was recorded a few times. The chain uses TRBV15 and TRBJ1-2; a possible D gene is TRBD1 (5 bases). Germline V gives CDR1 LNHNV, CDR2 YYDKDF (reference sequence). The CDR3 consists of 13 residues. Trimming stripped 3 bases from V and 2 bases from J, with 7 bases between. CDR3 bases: TGTGCCACCAGCAGCTGGGACAACTATGGCTACACCTTC. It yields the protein CATSSWDNYGYTF.

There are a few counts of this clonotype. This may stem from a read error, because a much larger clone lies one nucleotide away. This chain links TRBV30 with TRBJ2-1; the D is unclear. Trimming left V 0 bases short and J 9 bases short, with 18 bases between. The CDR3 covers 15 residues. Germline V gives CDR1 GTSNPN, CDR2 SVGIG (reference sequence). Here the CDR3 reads CAWSVFGRPHIEQFF. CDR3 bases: TGTGCCTGGAGTGTTTTCGGAAGACCTCACATTGAGCAGTTCTTC.

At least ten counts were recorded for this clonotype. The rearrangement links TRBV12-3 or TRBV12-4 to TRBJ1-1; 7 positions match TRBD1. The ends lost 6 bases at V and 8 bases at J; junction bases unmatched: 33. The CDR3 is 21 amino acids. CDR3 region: CASSLNPRFRQGNFKVSEAFF. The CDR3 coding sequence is TGTGCCAGCAGCTTAAACCCCCGGTTTAGACAGGGAAATTTTAAGGTATCGGAAGCTTTCTTT.

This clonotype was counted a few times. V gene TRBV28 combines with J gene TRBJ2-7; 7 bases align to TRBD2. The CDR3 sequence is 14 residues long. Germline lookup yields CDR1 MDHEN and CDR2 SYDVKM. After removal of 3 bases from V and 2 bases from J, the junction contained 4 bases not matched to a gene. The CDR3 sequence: CASSLGGIPYEQYF. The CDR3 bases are TGTGCCAGCAGTTTGGGAGGGATCCCCTACGAGCAGTACTTC. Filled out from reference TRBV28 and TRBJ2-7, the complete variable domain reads DVKVTQSSRYLVKRTGEKVFLECVQDMDHENMFWYRQDPGLGLRLIYFSYDVKMKEKGDIPEGYSVSREKKERFSLILESASTNQTSMYLCASSLGGIPYEQYFGPGTRLTVT.

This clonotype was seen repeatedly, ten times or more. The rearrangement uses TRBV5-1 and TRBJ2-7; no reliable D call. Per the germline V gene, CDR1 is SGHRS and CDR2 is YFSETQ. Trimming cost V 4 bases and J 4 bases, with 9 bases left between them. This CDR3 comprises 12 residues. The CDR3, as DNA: TGCGCCAGCAGCGTGGTGGATTACGAGCAGTACTTC. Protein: CASSVVDYEQYF. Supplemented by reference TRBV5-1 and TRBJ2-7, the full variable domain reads KAGVTQTPRYLIKTRGQQVTLSCSPISGHRSVSWYQQTPGQGLQFLFEYFSETQRNKGNFPGRFSGRQFSNSRSEMNVSTLELGDSALYLCASSVVDYEQYFGPGTRLTVT.

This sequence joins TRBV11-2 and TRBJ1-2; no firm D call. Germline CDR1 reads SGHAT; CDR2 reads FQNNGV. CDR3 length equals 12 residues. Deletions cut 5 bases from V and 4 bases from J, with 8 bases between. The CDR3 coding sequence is TGTGCCAGCAGCCGGACTGTCTATGGCTACACCTTC. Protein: CASSRTVYGYTF.

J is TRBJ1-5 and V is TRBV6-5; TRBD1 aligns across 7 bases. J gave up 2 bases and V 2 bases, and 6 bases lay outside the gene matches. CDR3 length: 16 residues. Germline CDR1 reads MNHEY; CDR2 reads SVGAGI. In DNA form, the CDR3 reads TGTGCCAGCAGTTACATGACAGGGATTGGCAATCAGCCCCAGCATTTT. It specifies CASSYMTGIGNQPQHF.

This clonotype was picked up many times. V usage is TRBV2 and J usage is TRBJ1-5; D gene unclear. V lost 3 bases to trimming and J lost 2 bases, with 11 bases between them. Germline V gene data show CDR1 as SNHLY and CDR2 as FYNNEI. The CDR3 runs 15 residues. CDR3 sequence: CASSDMRQGNQPQHF. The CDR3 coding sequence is TGTGCCAGCAGTGATATGCGGCAGGGCAATCAGCCCCAGCATTTT.

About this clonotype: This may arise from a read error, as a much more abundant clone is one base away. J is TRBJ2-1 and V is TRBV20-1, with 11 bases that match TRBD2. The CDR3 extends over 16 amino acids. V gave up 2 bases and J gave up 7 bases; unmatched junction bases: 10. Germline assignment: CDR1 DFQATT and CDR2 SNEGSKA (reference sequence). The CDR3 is CSARWGTSGRKNEQFF. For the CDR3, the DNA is TGCAGTGCTAGATGGGGGACTAGCGGAAGGAAAAATGAGCAGTTCTTC.